Below, 13 T cell receptor beta chains from the same sample are listed, as sequenced in a study of Ad26.COV2.S vaccination and SARS-CoV-2 variants. Generated by immunoSEQ multiplex PCR, the TCRdb table keeps only in-frame clones and is missing some. Of about 350,000 clones in the sample, about 92% were seen once. The specimen comprised peripheral blood, sampled after recovery from COVID-19. Source of these receptors: a human donor who had recovered from COVID-19.

This chain uses TRBV29-1 with TRBJ2-3; 8 nucleotides agree with TRBD1. CDR3 length equals 15 residues. Trimming took 1 base from V and 4 from J; bases not matched to a gene: 7. Germline assignment: CDR1 SQVTM and CDR2 ANQGSEA. The chain's CDR3 is CSVEVSGTGSDTQYF. The CDR3 bases are TGCAGCGTTGAAGTTTCAGGGACAGGATCAGATACGCAGTATTTT.

The CDR3 region is CATSRGQSLNEQYF. Written as DNA, the CDR3 is TGTGCCACCAGCAGGGGACAGTCTCTCAACGAGCAGTACTTC. The chain joins TRBV15 to TRBJ2-7; 7 nucleotides align to TRBD1. This CDR3 spans 14 amino acids. The V and J ends lost 3 bases and 5 bases, in that order; junction bases with no gene match: 7. Germline V gives CDR1 LNHNV, CDR2 YYDKDF (reference sequence).

J is TRBJ1-5 and V is TRBV2; 7 bases match TRBD1. J lost 5 bases, V lost 6 bases, and 10 bases had no gene match. There are 15 residues in the CDR3. The germline V gene has CDR1 SNHLY and CDR2 FYNNEI. CDR3 nucleotides: TGTGCCAGCAGCCAATTGACAGGGTTAGATCAGCCCCAGCATTTT. This gives the protein CASSQLTGLDQPQHF.

The genes are TRBV19 and TRBJ1-1; possible D gene TRBD1, 5 bases. Deletions cut 1 base from V and 4 bases from J, with 13 bases between. CDR1 LNHDA and CDR2 SQIVND come from the germline V gene (reference sequence). The CDR3 totals 15 residues. Written as DNA, the CDR3 is TGTGCCAGTAGTATAGGGGGGTTCGGAACCACTGAAGCTTTCTTT. Its translation: CASSIGGFGTTEAFF.

This chain connects TRBV25-1 to TRBJ1-1, with a weak D call TRBD1 (6 bases). Germline assignment: CDR1 MGHDK and CDR2 SYGVNS. The CDR3 totals 13 residues. V dropped 1 base and J dropped 7 bases, with 10 bases sitting between them. CDR3 amino acids: CASSEWGGGEAFF. The CDR3 DNA is TGTGCCAGCAGTGAATGGGGGGGCGGTGAAGCTTTCTTT.

This chain uses TRBV5-1 with TRBJ1-4, with a weak D call TRBD1 (5 bases). The CDR3 has 13 residues. Germline CDR1 reads SGHRS; CDR2 reads YFSETQ. V was pared by 4 bases and J by 7 bases, with 11 bases between. The CDR3 DNA reads as TGCGCCAGCAGCGGACTGAGGGGTGAAAAACTGTTTTTT. This encodes CASSGLRGEKLFF.

This clone has a single count. This CDR3 is CASRDPTGANVLTF. The DNA for the CDR3 is TGCGCCAGCCGCGACCCAACTGGGGCCAACGTCCTGACTTTC. The chain recombines TRBV5-1 with TRBJ2-6; D is uncertain. The CDR3 extends over 14 amino acids. Germline V gives CDR1 SGHRS, CDR2 YFSETQ. V lost 7 bases and J lost 2, with 10 bases in between.

The chain carries TRBV6-1 and TRBJ2-1; the D is unclear. Germline V gene sequence: CDR1 MNHNS, CDR2 SASEGT. CDR3 length: 15 residues. Trimming shortened V by 2 bases and J by 3 bases, and 11 bases separated the two germline ends. The CDR3 sequence: CASSEKAKLYNEQFF. The CDR3, as DNA: TGTGCCAGCAGTGAAAAGGCTAAACTCTACAATGAGCAGTTCTTC.

As DNA, the CDR3 is TGTGCCAGCAGTTACCGTTACCGGACAGGGGGAACCGGGGAGCTGTTTTTT. Amino acids: CASSYRYRTGGTGELFF. V usage is TRBV6-2 or TRBV6-3 and J usage is TRBJ2-2; 10 bases align to TRBD1. This CDR3 region has 17 residues. J was trimmed by 5 bases and V by 2 bases; bases with no gene match: 8. Germline CDR1 and CDR2: MNHEY and SVGEGT.

CDR3 sequence (DNA): TGTGCCAGCAGTGACGGCAGGGGTCCTAACACAGATACGCAGTATTTT. Residues: CASSDGRGPNTDTQYF. This chain connects TRBV6-4 to TRBJ2-3, with D tentatively TRBD1 (6 bases). Deletions cut 2 bases from V and 2 bases from J, with 14 bases between. Germline assignment: CDR1 MRHNA and CDR2 SNTAGT. The CDR3 is 16 amino acids.

V gene TRBV2 combines with J gene TRBJ2-5; D possibly corresponds to TRBD2 (5 bases). Germline CDR1 is SNHLY and CDR2 is FYNNEI. The CDR3 is 14 amino acids. V lost 6 bases and J 4 bases, leaving 15 bases between the germline ends. This CDR3 reads CASSLGLGRETQYF. The CDR3 region has the DNA TGTGCCAGCAGCTTGGGATTGGGGAGAGAGACCCAGTACTTC.

The chain joins TRBV18 to TRBJ2-7, with unresolved D. CDR1 is KGHSH, CDR2 LQKENI, per germline. Trimming pared 3 bases from V and 7 bases from J, leaving 10 bases between. This CDR3 has 12 amino acids. CDR3 amino acids: CASSPPSGEQYF. CDR3 nucleotide sequence: TGTGCCAGCTCACCCCCGTCCGGGGAGCAGTACTTC.

Points on this clone: The same CDR3 is also encoded by other DNA sequences in this sample. The chain uses TRBV6-2 or TRBV6-3 and TRBJ1-5, with a possible D match to TRBD1 (5 bases). The CDR3 has 13 amino acids. Trimming took 2 bases from V and 5 from J, leaving 7 bases between them. Germline V CDR1 and CDR2: MNHEY, SVGEGT. CDR3 DNA sequence: TGTGCCAGCAGTTACGGGGGTCATCAGCCCCAGCATTTT. It specifies CASSYGGHQPQHF.